One and the same sample provided the 2 T cell receptor beta chains below, sequenced in a study of blood T cell repertoires in COVID-19. Repertoires were generated with immunoSEQ multiplex PCR, while TCRdb's copy carries only in-frame clones and drops some. This repertoire shows 200,000 to 250,000 clones, about four fifths found once; its top ten account for roughly 9.8%. Sequencing was carried out using peripheral blood. The receptors were sampled from an elderly man with acute or convalescent COVID-19.

The chain combines TRBV24-1 with TRBJ1-4; the D gene is possibly TRBD1 (5 bases). This CDR3 is built from 15 residues. Trimming shortened V by 2 bases and J by 8 bases, and 14 bases separated the two germline ends. Germline assignment: CDR1 KGHDR and CDR2 SFDVKD. This CDR3 is CATSDSGHLTEKLFF. DNA of the CDR3: TGTGCCACCAGTGATTCAGGACACTTAACCGAAAAACTGTTTTTT.

The chain uses TRBV19 and TRBJ2-7; 14 bases fit TRBD2. V was pared by 2 bases and J by 4 bases, with 10 bases of the junction left unmatched. Germline-derived CDR1 and CDR2 are LNHDA and SQIVND (reference sequence). The length of the CDR3 is 18 residues. CDR3: CASSIKSGTSGREYEQYF. The CDR3 bases are TGTGCCAGTAGTATAAAGTCTGGGACTAGCGGGAGAGAATACGAGCAGTACTTC.